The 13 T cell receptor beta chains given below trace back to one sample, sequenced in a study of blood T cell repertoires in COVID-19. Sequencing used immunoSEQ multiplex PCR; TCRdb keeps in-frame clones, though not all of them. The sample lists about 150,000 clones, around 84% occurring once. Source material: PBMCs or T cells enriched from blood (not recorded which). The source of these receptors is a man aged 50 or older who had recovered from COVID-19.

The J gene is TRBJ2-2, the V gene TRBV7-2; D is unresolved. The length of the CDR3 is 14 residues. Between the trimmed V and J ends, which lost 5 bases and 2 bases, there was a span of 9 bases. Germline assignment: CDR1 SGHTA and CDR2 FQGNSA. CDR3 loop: CASSVQENTGELFF. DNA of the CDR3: TGTGCCAGCAGCGTACAAGAAAACACCGGGGAGCTGTTTTTT.

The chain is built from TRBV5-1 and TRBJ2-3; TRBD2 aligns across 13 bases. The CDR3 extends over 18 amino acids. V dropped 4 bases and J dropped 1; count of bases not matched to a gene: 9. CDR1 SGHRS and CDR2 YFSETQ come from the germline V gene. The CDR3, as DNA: TGCGCCAGCAGCCTGGGGACTAGCGGGGCGGCTGGCACAGATACGCAGTATTTT. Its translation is CASSLGTSGAAGTDTQYF.

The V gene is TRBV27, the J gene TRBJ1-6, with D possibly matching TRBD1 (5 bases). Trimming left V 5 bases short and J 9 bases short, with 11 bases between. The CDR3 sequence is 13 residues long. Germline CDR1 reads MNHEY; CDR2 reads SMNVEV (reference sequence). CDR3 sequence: CASSVSGFSPLHF. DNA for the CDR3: TGTGCCAGCAGTGTCTCAGGGTTTTCACCCCTCCACTTT.

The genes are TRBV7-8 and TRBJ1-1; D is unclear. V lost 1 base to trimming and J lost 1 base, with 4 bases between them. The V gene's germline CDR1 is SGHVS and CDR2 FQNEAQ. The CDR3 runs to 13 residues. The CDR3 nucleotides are TGTGCCAGCAGCTTAGTCAGGAACACTGAAGCTTTCTTT. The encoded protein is CASSLVRNTEAFF.

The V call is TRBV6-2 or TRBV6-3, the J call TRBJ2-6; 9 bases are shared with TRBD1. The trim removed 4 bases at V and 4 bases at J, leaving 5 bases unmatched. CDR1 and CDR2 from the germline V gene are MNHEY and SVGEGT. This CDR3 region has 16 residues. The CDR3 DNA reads TGTGCCAGCAGTTTAACAGGGGGCGGAGGGGCCAACGTCCTGACTTTC. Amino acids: CASSLTGGGGANVLTF.

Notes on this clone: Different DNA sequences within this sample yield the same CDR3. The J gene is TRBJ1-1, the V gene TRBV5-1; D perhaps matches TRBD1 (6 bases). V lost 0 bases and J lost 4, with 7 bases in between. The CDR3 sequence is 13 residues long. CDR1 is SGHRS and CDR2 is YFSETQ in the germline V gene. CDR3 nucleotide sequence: TGCGCCAGCAGCTTGGGACAGGCCACTGAAGCTTTCTTT. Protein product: CASSLGQATEAFF.

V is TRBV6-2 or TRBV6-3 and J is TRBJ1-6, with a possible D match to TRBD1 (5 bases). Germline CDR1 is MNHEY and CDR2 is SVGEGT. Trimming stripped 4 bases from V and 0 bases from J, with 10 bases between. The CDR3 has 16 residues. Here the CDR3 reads CASSFGGSSYNSPLHF. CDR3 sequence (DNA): TGTGCCAGCAGTTTCGGGGGGAGCTCCTATAATTCACCCCTCCACTTT.

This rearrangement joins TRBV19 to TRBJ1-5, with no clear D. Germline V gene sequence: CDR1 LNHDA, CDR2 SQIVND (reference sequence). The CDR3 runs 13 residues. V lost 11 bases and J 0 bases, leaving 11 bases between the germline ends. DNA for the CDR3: TGTGCCTCGAGGCAGCATAGCAATCAGCCCCAGCATTTT. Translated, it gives CASRQHSNQPQHF.

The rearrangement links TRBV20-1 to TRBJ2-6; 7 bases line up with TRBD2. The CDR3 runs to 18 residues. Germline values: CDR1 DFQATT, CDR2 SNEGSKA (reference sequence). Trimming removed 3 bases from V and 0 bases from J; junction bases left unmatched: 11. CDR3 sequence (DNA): TGCAGTGCTAGTACGCCCGGGACTAAAGGCTCTGGGGCCAACGTCCTGACTTTC. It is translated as CSASTPGTKGSGANVLTF.

The CDR3 reads CASSYLAGHGTEAFF. DNA of the CDR3: TGTGCCAGCAGTTACTTGGCAGGGCATGGCACTGAAGCTTTCTTT. The V call is TRBV6-5, the J call TRBJ1-1; a weak D match, TRBD1 (5 bases). CDR3 size: 15 residues. Germline CDR1 MNHEY, CDR2 SVGAGI. Trimming cost V 1 base and J 4 bases, with 13 bases left between them.

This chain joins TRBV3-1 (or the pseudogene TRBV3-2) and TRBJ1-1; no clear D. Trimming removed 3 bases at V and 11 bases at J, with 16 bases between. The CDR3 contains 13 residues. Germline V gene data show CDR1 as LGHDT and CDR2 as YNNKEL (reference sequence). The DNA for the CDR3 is TGTGCCAGCAGCCATCCTCGCTCTACCTCGGCTTTCTTT. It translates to CASSHPRSTSAFF.

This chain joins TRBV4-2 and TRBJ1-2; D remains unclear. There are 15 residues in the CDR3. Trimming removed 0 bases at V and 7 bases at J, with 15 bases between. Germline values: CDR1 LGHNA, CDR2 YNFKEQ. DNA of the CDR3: TGTGCCAGCAGCCAAGATCGCGGCGCAGCCAGTGGCTACACCTTC. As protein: CASSQDRGAASGYTF.

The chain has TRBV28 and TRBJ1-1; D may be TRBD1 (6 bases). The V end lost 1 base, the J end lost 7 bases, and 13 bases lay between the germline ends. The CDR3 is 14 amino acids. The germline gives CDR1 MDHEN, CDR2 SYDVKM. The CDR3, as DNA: TGTGCCAGCAGTTTATCAGGGACAAACCTTGAAGCTTTCTTT. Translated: CASSLSGTNLEAFF.